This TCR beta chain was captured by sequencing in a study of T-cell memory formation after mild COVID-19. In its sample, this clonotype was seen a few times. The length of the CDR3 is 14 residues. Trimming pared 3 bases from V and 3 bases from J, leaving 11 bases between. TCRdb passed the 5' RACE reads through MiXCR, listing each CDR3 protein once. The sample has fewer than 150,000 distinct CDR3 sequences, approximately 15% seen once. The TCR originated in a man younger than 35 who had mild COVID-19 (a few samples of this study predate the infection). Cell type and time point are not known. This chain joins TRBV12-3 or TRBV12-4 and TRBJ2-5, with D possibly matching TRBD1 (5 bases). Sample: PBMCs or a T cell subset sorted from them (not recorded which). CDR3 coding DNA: TGTGCCAGCAGTTTTCGAGACAGTAAAGAGACCCAGTACTTC. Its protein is CASSFRDSKETQYF.